The source of this T cell receptor (beta chain) is a study of blood T cells in healthy people across ages. It was with a sample-barcoded 5' primer and a J-beta primer mix that a second PCR of about 7 to 12 cycles was run. One entry per CDR3 protein, called by TCRdb with MiXCR from the 5' RACE reads. Altogether 600,000 to 1,000,000 distinct CDR3 sequences are present, 20% to 30% being singletons, with the ten largest covering approximately 3.7%. This clonotype was detected only a few times. Trimming left V 5 bases short and J 3 bases short, with 7 bases between. Germline V gene data show CDR1 as MNHEY and CDR2 as SVGAGI. The CDR3 has 12 residues. These data were also filed under a second study, of T cells of mothers and their children.

Specimen: blood. This chain joins TRBV6-5 and TRBJ2-5; D is ambiguous. This clonotype originated in a boy aged 5-17 years in good health. The CDR3 DNA sequence: TGTGCCAGCAGTCGGAAAAAAGAGACCCAGTACTTC. Translation: CASSRKKETQYF.